The sequence of this T cell receptor beta chain was determined in a study of OX40 agonist ivuxolimab in advanced cancers. Germline CDR1 and CDR2: WSHSY and SAAADI. The ends were cut back, 4 bases at V and 4 bases at J, with 8 bases in the middle. This CDR3 has 12 residues. Clones were sequenced by immunoSEQ multiplex PCR, and TCRdb holds only the in-frame ones, with some missing. The profile shows about 48,000 clones, approximately 86% of them singletons. Specimen: CD4+ or CD8+ T cells sorted from blood, collected in a trial of the OX40 agonist ivuxolimab. The sequence was collected from an adult with an advanced solid tumor such as melanoma, head and neck, liver or kidney cancer. The genes are TRBV10-2 and TRBJ2-7; D is undetermined. CDR3 sequence (DNA): TGCGCCAGCAGTGCCCAGATTTACGAGCAGTACTTC. The encoded protein is CASSAQIYEQYF.